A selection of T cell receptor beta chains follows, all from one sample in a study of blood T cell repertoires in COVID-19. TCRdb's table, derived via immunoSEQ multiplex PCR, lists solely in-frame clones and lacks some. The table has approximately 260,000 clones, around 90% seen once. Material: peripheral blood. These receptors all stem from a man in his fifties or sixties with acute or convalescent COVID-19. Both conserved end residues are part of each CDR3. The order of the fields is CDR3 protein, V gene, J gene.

cdr3_aa: CAISESSGGELFF
v_call: TRBV10-3
j_call: TRBJ2-2

cdr3_aa: CASSPSGGAGEDTQYF
v_call: TRBV11-2
j_call: TRBJ2-3

cdr3_aa: CASSLVGNSPLHF
v_call: TRBV12-3/TRBV12-4
j_call: TRBJ1-6

cdr3_aa: CASSSGDYNEQFF
v_call: TRBV5-1
j_call: TRBJ2-1

cdr3_aa: CASSQDLDRAGGSNTQYF
v_call: TRBV3-1/TRBV3-2
j_call: TRBJ2-3

cdr3_aa: CASSQGLHSGNTIYF
v_call: TRBV7-9
j_call: TRBJ1-3

cdr3_aa: CSVELGLAATDTQYF
v_call: TRBV29-1
j_call: TRBJ2-3

cdr3_aa: CASKVPSGNTGELFF
v_call: TRBV6-5
j_call: TRBJ2-2

cdr3_aa: CAITRDTSQPQHF
v_call: TRBV10-3
j_call: TRBJ1-5

cdr3_aa: CASSLGGPVNGEQFF
v_call: TRBV7-3
j_call: TRBJ2-1

cdr3_aa: CASGMGLPNTGELFF
v_call: TRBV12-5
j_call: TRBJ2-2

cdr3_aa: CASSPQLAGGRETQYF
v_call: TRBV5-1
j_call: TRBJ2-5

cdr3_aa: CASSPAGDPYEQYF
v_call: TRBV5-1
j_call: TRBJ2-7

cdr3_aa: CASSRTVDEQYF
v_call: TRBV7-9
j_call: TRBJ2-7

cdr3_aa: CASSNRAMNTEAFF
v_call: TRBV2
j_call: TRBJ1-1

cdr3_aa: CASTPNSRRNIQYF
v_call: TRBV6-5
j_call: TRBJ2-4

cdr3_aa: CASTGGLGKLFF
v_call: TRBV30
j_call: TRBJ1-4

cdr3_aa: CASSPSTRPEQYF
v_call: TRBV5-4
j_call: TRBJ2-7

cdr3_aa: CASSLTGLARTGELFF
v_call: TRBV5-8
j_call: TRBJ2-2

cdr3_aa: CASSSTGVPFPREQYF
v_call: TRBV9
j_call: TRBJ2-7

cdr3_aa: CASSNQGAGYNQPQHF
v_call: TRBV5-6
j_call: TRBJ1-5

cdr3_aa: CASSLSPGQGNYGYTF
v_call: TRBV7-3
j_call: TRBJ1-2

cdr3_aa: CASSELGGWEQFF
v_call: TRBV10-1
j_call: TRBJ2-1

cdr3_aa: CASSFSRGYNAEAFF
v_call: TRBV27
j_call: TRBJ1-1

cdr3_aa: CASSLGGTSGNTIYF
v_call: TRBV7-9
j_call: TRBJ1-3

cdr3_aa: CASSYRYEQYF
v_call: TRBV12-3/TRBV12-4
j_call: TRBJ2-7

cdr3_aa: CASRQGLNTGELFF
v_call: TRBV7-2
j_call: TRBJ2-2

cdr3_aa: CSVVYPGLYGYTF
v_call: TRBV29-1
j_call: TRBJ1-2

cdr3_aa: CASSLGERGGPGDTQYF
v_call: TRBV11-3
j_call: TRBJ2-3

cdr3_aa: CASKQGIEETQYF
v_call: TRBV24-1
j_call: TRBJ2-5

cdr3_aa: CASSLDPGGVAEAFF
v_call: TRBV11-2
j_call: TRBJ1-1

cdr3_aa: CASTHGGEGAFF
v_call: TRBV28
j_call: TRBJ1-1